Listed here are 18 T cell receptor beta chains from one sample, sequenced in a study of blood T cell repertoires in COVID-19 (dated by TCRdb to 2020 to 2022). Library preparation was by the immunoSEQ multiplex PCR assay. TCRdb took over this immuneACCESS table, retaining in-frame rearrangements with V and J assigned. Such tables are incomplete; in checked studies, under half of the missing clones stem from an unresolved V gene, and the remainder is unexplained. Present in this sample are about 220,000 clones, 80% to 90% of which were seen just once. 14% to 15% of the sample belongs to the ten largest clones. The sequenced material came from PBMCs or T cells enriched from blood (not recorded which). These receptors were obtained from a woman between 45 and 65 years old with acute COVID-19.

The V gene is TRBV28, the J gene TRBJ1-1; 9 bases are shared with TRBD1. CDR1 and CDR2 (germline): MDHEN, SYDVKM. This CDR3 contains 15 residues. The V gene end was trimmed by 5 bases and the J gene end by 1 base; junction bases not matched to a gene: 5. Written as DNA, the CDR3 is TGTGCCAGCAGTCCAGGGACAGGGAAGAACACTGAAGCTTTCTTT. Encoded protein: CASSPGTGKNTEAFF.

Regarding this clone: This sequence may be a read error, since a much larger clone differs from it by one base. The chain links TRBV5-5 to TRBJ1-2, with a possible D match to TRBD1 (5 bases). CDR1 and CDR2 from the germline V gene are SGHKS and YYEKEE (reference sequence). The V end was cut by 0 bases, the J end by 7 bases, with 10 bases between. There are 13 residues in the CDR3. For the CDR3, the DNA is TGTGCCAGCAGCTTGGACGGGGGGGGTGGCTACACCTTC. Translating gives CASSLDGGGGYTF.

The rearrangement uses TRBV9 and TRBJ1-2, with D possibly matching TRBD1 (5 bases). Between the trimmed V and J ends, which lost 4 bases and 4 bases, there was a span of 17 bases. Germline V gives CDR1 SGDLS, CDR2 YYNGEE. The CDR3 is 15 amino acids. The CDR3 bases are TGTGCCAGCAGCTCTGAACAGGCGCCTCTCTATGGCTACACCTTC. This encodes CASSSEQAPLYGYTF.

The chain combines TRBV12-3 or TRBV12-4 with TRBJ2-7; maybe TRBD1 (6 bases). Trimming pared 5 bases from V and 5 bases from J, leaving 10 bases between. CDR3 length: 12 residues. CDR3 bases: TGTGCCAGCAGTCAACAGGGTCACGAGCAGTACTTC. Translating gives CASSQQGHEQYF.

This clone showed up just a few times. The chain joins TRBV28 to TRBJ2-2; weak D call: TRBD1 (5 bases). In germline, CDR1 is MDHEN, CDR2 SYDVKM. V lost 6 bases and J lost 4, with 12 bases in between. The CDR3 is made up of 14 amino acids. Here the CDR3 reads CASSRVRPTGELFF. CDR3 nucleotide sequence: TGTGCCAGCAGCAGGGTTCGGCCCACCGGGGAGCTGTTTTTT.

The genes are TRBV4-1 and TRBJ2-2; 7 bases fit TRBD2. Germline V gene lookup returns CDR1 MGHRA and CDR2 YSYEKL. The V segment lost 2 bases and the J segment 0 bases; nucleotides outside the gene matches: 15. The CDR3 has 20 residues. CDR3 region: CASSQLLSASGTPNTGELFF. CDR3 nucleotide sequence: TGCGCCAGCAGCCAATTGTTAAGTGCTAGCGGCACCCCGAACACCGGGGAGCTGTTTTTT.

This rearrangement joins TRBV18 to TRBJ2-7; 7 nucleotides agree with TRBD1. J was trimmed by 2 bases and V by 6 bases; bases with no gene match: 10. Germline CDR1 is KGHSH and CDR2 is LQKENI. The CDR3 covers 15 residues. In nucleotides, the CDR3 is TGTGCCAGCTCCCCAGCGACAACAGGGGCCTACGAGCAGTACTTC. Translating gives CASSPATTGAYEQYF.

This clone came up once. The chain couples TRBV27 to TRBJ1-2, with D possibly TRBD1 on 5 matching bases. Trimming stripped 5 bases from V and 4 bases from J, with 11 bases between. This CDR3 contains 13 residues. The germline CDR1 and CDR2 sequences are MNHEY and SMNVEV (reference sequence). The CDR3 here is CASSPQDSYGYTF. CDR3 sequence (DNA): TGTGCCAGCAGTCCTCAAGACAGCTATGGCTACACCTTC.

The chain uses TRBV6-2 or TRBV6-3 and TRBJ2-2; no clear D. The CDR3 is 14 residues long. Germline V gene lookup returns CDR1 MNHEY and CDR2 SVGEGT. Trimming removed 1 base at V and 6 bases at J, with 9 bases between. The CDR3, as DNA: TGTGCCAGCAGTTACTTCAGTCTTGCCGGGGAGCTGTTTTTT. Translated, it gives CASSYFSLAGELFF.

CDR3 nucleotide sequence: TGCGCCAGCAGCCAAGTTTGGGACACCTCCTACGAGCAGTACTTC. Its protein product is CASSQVWDTSYEQYF. The chain uses TRBV4-1 and TRBJ2-7, with D perhaps TRBD1 (6 bases). Between the trimmed V and J ends, which lost 1 base and 0 bases, there was a span of 10 bases. Germline CDR1 MGHRA, CDR2 YSYEKL. The CDR3 spans 15 residues.

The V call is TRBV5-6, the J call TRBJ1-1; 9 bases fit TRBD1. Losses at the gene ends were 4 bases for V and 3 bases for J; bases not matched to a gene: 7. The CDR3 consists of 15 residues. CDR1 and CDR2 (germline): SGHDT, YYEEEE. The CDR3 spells CASSAVQGADTEAFF. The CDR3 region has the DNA TGTGCCAGCAGCGCCGTACAGGGGGCGGACACTGAAGCTTTCTTT.

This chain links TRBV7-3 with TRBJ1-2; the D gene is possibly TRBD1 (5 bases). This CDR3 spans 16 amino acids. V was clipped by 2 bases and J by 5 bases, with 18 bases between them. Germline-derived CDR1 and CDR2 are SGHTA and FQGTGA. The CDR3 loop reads CASSLGSRSAGYGYTF. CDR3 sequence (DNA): TGTGCCAGCAGCTTAGGTTCCCGTTCGGCAGGGTATGGCTACACCTTC.

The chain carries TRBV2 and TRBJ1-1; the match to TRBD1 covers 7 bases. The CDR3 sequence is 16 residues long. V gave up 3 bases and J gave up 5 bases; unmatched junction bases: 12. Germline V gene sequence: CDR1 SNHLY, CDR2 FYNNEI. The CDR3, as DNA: TGTGCCAGCAGTGACTCACGACGACAGGGTCGGACTGAAGCTTTCTTT. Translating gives CASSDSRRQGRTEAFF.

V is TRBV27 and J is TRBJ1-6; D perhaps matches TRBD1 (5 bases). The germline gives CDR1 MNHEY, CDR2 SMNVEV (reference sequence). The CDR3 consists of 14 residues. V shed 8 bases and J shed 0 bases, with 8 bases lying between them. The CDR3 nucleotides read TGTGCCAGCCAGGGTGGCTCCTATAATTCACCCCTCCACTTT. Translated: CASQGGSYNSPLHF.

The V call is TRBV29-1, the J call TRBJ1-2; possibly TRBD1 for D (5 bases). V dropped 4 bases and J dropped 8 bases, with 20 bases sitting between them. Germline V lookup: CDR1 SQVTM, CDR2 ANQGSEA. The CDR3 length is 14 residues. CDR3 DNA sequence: TGCAGCGTTGCGAAGCGGGTAGGGGAGAACGGCTACACCTTC. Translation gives CSVAKRVGENGYTF. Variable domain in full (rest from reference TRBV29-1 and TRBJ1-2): SAVISQKPSRDICQRGTSLTIQCQVDSQVTMMFWYRQQPGQSLTLIATANQGSEATYESGFVIDKFPISRPNLTFSTLTVSNMSPEDSSIYLCSVAKRVGENGYTFGSGTRLTVV.

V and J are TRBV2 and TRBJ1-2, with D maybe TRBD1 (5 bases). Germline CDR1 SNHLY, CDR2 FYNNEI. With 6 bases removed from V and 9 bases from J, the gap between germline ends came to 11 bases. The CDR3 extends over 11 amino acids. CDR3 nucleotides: TGTGCCAGCAGGGCCAGGGCTCGCTACACCTTC. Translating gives CASRARARYTF.

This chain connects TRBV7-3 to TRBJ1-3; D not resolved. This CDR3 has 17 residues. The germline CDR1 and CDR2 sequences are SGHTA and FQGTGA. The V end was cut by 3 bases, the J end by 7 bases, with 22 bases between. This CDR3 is CASSFPIARRAGNTIYF. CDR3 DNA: TGTGCCAGCAGCTTCCCGATCGCACGGAGGGCCGGCAACACCATATATTTT.

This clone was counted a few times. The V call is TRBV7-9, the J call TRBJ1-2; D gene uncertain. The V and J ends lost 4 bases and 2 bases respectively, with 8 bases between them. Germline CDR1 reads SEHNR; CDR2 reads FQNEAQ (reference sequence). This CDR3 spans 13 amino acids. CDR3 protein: CASSSTENYGYTF. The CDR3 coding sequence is TGTGCCAGCAGCTCAACAGAAAACTATGGCTACACCTTC. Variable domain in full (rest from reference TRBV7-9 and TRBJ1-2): DTGVSQNPRHKITKRGQNVTFRCDPISEHNRLYWYRQTLGQGPEFLTYFQNEAQLEKSRLLSDRFSAERPKGSFSTLEIQRTEQGDSAMYLCASSSTENYGYTFGSGTRLTVV.